Following are 20 T cell receptor beta chains from one sample sequenced in a study of blood T cell repertoires in COVID-19. Data came from immunoSEQ multiplex PCR; TCRdb stores just in-frame clones and leaves some out. This repertoire shows 100,000 to 150,000 clones, roughly 72% found once; its top ten account for approximately 5.7%. Sequencing was carried out using peripheral blood. These receptors were obtained from a man between 60 and 70 years old with acute or convalescent COVID-19.

This chain uses TRBV15 with TRBJ1-1; D unresolved. There are 13 residues in the CDR3. Germline assignment: CDR1 LNHNV and CDR2 YYDKDF (reference sequence). Deletions cut 1 base from V and 5 bases from J, with 8 bases between. CDR3 coding DNA: TGTGCCACCAGCAGAGCGGGGAGAACTGAAGCTTTCTTT. Its protein product is CATSRAGRTEAFF.

The chain couples TRBV7-3 to TRBJ2-3; 8 bases agree with TRBD2. With 5 bases clipped from V and 2 bases from J, the junction kept 6 bases outside the gene matches. This CDR3 has 15 residues. Germline values: CDR1 SGHTA, CDR2 FQGTGA. The DNA of the CDR3 is TGTGCCAGCAGCCAAACTAGCGGATACACAGATACGCAGTATTTT. Translated: CASSQTSGYTDTQYF.

The chain joins TRBV7-9 to TRBJ1-2, with 7 bases lining up with TRBD1. After removal of 1 base from V and 4 bases from J, the junction contained 12 bases not matched to a gene. The CDR3 length is 17 residues. Looked up from germline, CDR1 is SEHNR and CDR2 is FQNEAQ (reference sequence). The CDR3 reads CASSLDGPNRGSYGYTF. The CDR3 region has the DNA TGTGCCAGCAGCTTAGATGGGCCGAACAGGGGATCCTATGGCTACACCTTC.

This chain links TRBV7-6 with TRBJ2-7; tentative D call: TRBD2 (6 bases). This CDR3 is 14 amino acids long. The germline V gene encodes CDR1 SGHVS and CDR2 FNYEAQ. V lost 1 base, J lost 2 bases, and 9 bases lay in between. The chain's CDR3 is CASSLGGATYEQYF. The CDR3, as DNA: TGTGCCAGCAGCTTAGGCGGGGCTACCTACGAGCAGTACTTC.

The rearrangement links TRBV4-1 to TRBJ1-5; D is ambiguous. CDR3 length equals 13 residues. Per germline, CDR1 MGHRA and CDR2 YSYEKL. Trimming took off 0 bases at V and 5 bases at J, with 5 bases between the two ends. The chain's CDR3 is CASSQDSYQPQHF. The CDR3 bases are TGCGCCAGCAGCCAAGATTCCTATCAGCCCCAGCATTTT.

This chain connects TRBV3-1 (or the pseudogene TRBV3-2) to TRBJ2-1, with 9 bases lining up with TRBD2. CDR3 size: 17 residues. The V gene's germline CDR1 is LGHDT and CDR2 YNNKEL (reference sequence). The J segment lost 8 bases and the V segment lost 0 bases, leaving 11 bases of the junction unmatched. Written as DNA, the CDR3 is TGTGCCAGCAGCCAAGAGGGTCGCGGGAGGGCCGGGGATGAGCAGTTCTTC. This codes for CASSQEGRGRAGDEQFF.

The chain recombines TRBV9 with TRBJ2-1, with TRBD2 identical over 8 bases. V gave up 2 bases and J gave up 5 bases; unmatched junction bases: 6. CDR1 is SGDLS and CDR2 is YYNGEE in the germline V gene. CDR3 length equals 15 residues. CDR3 region: CASSVYGGVNNEQFF. The CDR3 DNA reads TGTGCCAGCAGCGTCTACGGGGGGGTCAACAATGAGCAGTTCTTC.

The chain employs TRBV5-1 and TRBJ2-7; weak D call: TRBD1 (5 bases). The germline V gene has CDR1 SGHRS and CDR2 YFSETQ. The CDR3 extends over 13 amino acids. The germline V and J ends were trimmed by 5 bases and 7 bases, with 16 bases remaining between them. The CDR3 DNA is TGCGCCAGCAGGTCCAATGGGGCAGGGGAGCAGTACTTC. Translating it yields CASRSNGAGEQYF.

V usage is TRBV6-5 and J usage is TRBJ1-1; 7 positions agree with TRBD1. The germline V gene has CDR1 MNHEY and CDR2 SVGAGI. CDR3 length equals 13 residues. After removal of 6 bases from V and 5 bases from J, the junction contained 6 bases not matched to a gene. The CDR3 DNA reads TGTGCCAGCAGGGAGACAGGGTTTACTGAAGCTTTCTTT. Translation: CASRETGFTEAFF.

The CDR3 here is CASSAGQSIFYGYTF. In nucleotides, the CDR3 is TGTGCCAGCAGCGCGGGACAGAGCATATTCTATGGCTACACCTTC. V and J are TRBV5-6 and TRBJ1-2; 7 bases are a match to TRBD1. CDR1 is SGHDT and CDR2 is YYEEEE in the germline V gene. The ends lost 4 bases at V and 4 bases at J; junction bases unmatched: 10. There are 15 residues in the CDR3.

The chain joins TRBV2 to TRBJ2-2; D possibly corresponds to TRBD2 (6 bases). CDR1 is SNHLY, CDR2 FYNNEI, per germline. V gave up 11 bases and J gave up 1 base, with 14 bases separating them. CDR3 length equals 14 residues. For the CDR3, the DNA is TGTGCCGGCAAGGGACTGTTGAACACCGGGGAGCTGTTTTTT. Amino acid sequence: CAGKGLLNTGELFF.

This clone was observed many times. The chain links TRBV6-5 to TRBJ1-5, with D unresolved. The V gene lost 7 bases and the J gene lost 2 bases, with 6 bases spanning the gap. The CDR3 has 12 residues. CDR1 is MNHEY and CDR2 is SVGAGI in the germline V gene. Written as DNA, the CDR3 is TGTGCCAGCACTCCCCGCAATCAGCCCCAGCATTTT. Translation: CASTPRNQPQHF.

This sequence joins TRBV11-2 and TRBJ2-3; D remains unclear. Germline assignment: CDR1 SGHAT and CDR2 FQNNGV. V lost 5 bases and J 2 bases, leaving 5 bases between the germline ends. CDR3 size: 12 residues. The CDR3 reads CASSPITDTQYF. In DNA form, the CDR3 reads TGTGCCAGCAGCCCCATCACAGATACGCAGTATTTT.

The chain employs TRBV12-5 and TRBJ2-1; D is undetermined. Germline assignment: CDR1 LGHNT and CDR2 FRNRAP. This CDR3 region has 14 residues. Trimming removed 0 bases from V and 4 bases from J, with 7 bases in between. The CDR3 nucleotides read TGTGCTAGTGGTTTGGTAGGAGTATACAATGAGCAGTTCTTC. It is translated as CASGLVGVYNEQFF.

Comment on this clone: The junction departs from the called germline gene at one end, perhaps through a read error. The V and J genes are TRBV6-2 or TRBV6-3 and TRBJ1-6; the D gene is possibly TRBD1 (5 bases). Germline V CDR1 and CDR2: MNHEY, SVGEGT. The CDR3 is made up of 17 amino acids. The CDR3 nucleotides are TGTGCCAGCAGTTACTCGAGACAGAAGTCCTACAATTCACCCCTCCACTTT. This translates into CASSYSRQKSYNSPLHF.

The chain employs TRBV19 and TRBJ1-2; 9 positions match TRBD1. Germline CDR1 is LNHDA and CDR2 is SQIVND (reference sequence). The CDR3 extends over 12 amino acids. Trimming removed 7 bases from V and 14 bases from J; junction bases left unmatched: 11. The CDR3 DNA is TGTGCCAGTAAATTCTCGGGACAGGGCCTAACCTTC. This sequence encodes CASKFSGQGLTF. The complete variable domain, with remaining parts taken from reference TRBV19 and TRBJ1-2, reads DGGITQSPKYLFRKEGQNVTLSCEQNLNHDAMYWYRQDPGQGLRLIYYSQIVNDFQKGDIAEGYSVSREKKESFPLTVTSAQKNPTAFYLCASKFSGQGLTFGSGTRLTVV.

The chain is built from TRBV5-1 and TRBJ2-2; the match to TRBD1 covers 8 bases. V trimming: 4 bases; J trimming: 1 base; junction bases outside the gene matches: 6. The CDR3 runs to 16 residues. Looked up from germline, CDR1 is SGHRS and CDR2 is YFSETQ. The CDR3: CASSTGQGGNTGELFF. CDR3 nucleotides: TGCGCCAGCAGCACCGGACAGGGCGGGAACACCGGGGAGCTGTTTTTT.

CDR3 bases: TGCGCCAGCAGCTGGGGCGTCCCCGGGGAGCTGTTTTTT. Its translation is CASSWGVPGELFF. V gene TRBV5-1 combines with J gene TRBJ2-2, with D maybe TRBD1 (5 bases). There are 13 residues in the CDR3. Trimming took 3 bases from V and 6 from J, leaving 9 bases between them. In germline, CDR1 is SGHRS, CDR2 YFSETQ.

The rearrangement joins TRBV5-1 to TRBJ2-7, with TRBD1 identical over 9 bases. CDR1 and CDR2 from the germline V gene are SGHRS and YFSETQ. The J segment lost 4 bases and the V segment lost 4 bases, leaving 6 bases of the junction unmatched. The length of the CDR3 is 14 residues. The CDR3 here is CASSTGQGRYEQYF. The CDR3 DNA reads TGCGCCAGCAGCACGGGACAGGGCAGATACGAGCAGTACTTC. The full variable domain, its missing parts supplied by reference TRBV5-1 and TRBJ2-7, is KAGVTQTPRYLIKTRGQQVTLSCSPISGHRSVSWYQQTPGQGLQFLFEYFSETQRNKGNFPGRFSGRQFSNSRSEMNVSTLELGDSALYLCASSTGQGRYEQYFGPGTRLTVT.

The chain couples TRBV4-1 to TRBJ2-6; D gene ambiguous. This CDR3 has 15 residues. The ends were cut back, 1 base at V and 4 bases at J, with 8 bases in the middle. The germline V gene has CDR1 MGHRA and CDR2 YSYEKL. CDR3 nucleotides: TGCGCCAGCAGCCAAGCGATTAGAGGGGCCAACGTCCTGACTTTC. Translated: CASSQAIRGANVLTF.